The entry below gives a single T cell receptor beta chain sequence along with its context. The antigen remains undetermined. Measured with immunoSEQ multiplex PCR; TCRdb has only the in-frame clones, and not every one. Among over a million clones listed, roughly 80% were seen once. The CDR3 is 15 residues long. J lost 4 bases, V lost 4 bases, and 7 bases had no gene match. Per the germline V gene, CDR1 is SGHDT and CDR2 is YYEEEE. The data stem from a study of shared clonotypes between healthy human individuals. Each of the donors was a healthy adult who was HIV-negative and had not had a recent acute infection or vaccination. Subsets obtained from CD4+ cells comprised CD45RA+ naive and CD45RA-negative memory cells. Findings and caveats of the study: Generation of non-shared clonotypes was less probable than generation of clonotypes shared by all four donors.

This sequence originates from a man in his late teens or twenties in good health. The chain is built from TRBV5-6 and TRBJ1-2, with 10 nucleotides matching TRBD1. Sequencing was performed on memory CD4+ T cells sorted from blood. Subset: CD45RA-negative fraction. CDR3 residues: CASSPRTGGTYGYTF. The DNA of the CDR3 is TGTGCCAGCAGCCCTAGGACAGGGGGGACCTATGGCTACACCTTC.